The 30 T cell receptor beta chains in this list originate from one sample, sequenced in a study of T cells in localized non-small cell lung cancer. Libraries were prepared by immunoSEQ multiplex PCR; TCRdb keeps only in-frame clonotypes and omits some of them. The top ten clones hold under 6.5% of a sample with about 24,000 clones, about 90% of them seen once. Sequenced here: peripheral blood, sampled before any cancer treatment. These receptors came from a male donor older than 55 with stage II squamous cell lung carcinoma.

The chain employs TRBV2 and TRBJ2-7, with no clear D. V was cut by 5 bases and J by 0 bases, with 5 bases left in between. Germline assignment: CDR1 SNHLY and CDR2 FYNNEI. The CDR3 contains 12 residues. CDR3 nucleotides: TGTGCCAGCAGTACGATCTCCTACGAGCAGTACTTC. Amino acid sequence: CASSTISYEQYF.

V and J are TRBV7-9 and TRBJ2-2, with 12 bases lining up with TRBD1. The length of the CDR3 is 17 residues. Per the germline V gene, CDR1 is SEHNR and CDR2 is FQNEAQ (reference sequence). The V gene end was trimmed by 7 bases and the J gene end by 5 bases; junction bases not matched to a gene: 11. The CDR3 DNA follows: TGTGCCAGCAACCTTGCCGGGACAGGGGGCCGAACCGGGGAGCTGTTTTTT. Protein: CASNLAGTGGRTGELFF.

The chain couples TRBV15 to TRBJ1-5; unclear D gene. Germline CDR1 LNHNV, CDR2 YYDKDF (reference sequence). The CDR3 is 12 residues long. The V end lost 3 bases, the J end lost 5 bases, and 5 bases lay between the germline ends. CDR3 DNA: TGTGCCACCAGCAGGCCAGATCAGCCCCAGCATTTT. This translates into CATSRPDQPQHF. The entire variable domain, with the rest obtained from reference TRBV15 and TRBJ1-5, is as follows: DAMVIQNPRYQVTQFGKPVTLSCSQTLNHNVMYWYQQKSSQAPKLLFHYYDKDFNNEADTPDNFQSRRPNTSFCFLDIRSPGLGDTAMYLCATSRPDQPQHFGDGTRLSIL.

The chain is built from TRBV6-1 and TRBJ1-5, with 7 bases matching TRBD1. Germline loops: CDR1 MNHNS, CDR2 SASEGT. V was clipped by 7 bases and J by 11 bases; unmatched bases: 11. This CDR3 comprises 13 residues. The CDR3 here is CASTDRVYTTQHF. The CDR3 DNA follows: TGTGCCAGCACAGACAGGGTGTATACGACCCAGCATTTT.

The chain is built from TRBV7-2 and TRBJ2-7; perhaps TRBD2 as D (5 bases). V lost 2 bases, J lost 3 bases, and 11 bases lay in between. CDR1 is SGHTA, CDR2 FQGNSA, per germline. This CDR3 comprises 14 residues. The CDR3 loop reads CASSLMSGSYEQYF. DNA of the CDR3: TGTGCCAGCAGCTTAATGAGCGGAAGCTACGAGCAGTACTTC.

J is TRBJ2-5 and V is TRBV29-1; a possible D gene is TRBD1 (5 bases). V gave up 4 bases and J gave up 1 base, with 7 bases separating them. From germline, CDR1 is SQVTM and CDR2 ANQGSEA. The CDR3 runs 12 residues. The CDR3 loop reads CSVGQPQETQYF. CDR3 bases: TGCAGCGTTGGACAGCCCCAAGAGACCCAGTACTTC.

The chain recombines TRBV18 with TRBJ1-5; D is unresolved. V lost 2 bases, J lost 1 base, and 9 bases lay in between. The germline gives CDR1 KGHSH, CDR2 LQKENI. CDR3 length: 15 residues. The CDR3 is CASSPDSVSNQPQHF. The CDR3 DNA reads TGTGCCAGCTCACCAGATAGCGTGAGCAATCAGCCCCAGCATTTT.

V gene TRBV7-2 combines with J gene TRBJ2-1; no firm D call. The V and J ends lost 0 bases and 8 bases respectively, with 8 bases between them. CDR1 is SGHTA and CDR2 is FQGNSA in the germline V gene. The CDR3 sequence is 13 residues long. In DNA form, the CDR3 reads TGTGCCAGCAGCTTAGCGCTCCGCGATGAGCAGTTCTTC. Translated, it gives CASSLALRDEQFF.

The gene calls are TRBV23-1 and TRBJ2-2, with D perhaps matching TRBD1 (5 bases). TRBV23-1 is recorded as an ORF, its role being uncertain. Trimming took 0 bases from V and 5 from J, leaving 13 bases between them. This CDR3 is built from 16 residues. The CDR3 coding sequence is TGCGCCAGCAGTCAATCGGGCAGGGTAGTAACCGGGGAGCTGTTTTTT. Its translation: CASSQSGRVVTGELFF.

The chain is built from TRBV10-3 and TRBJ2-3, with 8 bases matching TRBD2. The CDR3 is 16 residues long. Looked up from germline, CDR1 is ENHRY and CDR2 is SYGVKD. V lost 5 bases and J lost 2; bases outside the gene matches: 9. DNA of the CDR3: TGTGCCATCAGTCCAGGAGGCGGGGGGCCCACAGATACGCAGTATTTT. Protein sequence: CAISPGGGGPTDTQYF.

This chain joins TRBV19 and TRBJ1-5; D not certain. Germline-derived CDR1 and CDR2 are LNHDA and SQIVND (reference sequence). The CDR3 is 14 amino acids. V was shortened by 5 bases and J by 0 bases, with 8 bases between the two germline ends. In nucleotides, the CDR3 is TGTGCCAGTAGTTCCCAAACTAGCAATCAGCCCCAGCATTTT. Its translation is CASSSQTSNQPQHF.

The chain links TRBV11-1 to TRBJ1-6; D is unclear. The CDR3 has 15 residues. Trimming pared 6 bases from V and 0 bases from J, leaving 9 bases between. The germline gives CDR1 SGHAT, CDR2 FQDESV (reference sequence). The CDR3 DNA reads TGTGCCAGCAGGTCAGGACCCTCCTATAATTCACCCCTCCACTTT. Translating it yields CASRSGPSYNSPLHF.

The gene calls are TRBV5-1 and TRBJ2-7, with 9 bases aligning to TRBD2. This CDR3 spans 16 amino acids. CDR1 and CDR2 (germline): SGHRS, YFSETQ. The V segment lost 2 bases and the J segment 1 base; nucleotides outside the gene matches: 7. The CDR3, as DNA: TGCGCCAGCAGCTTTAGTGCGGGAGGGAGATCCTACGAGCAGTACTTC. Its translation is CASSFSAGGRSYEQYF.

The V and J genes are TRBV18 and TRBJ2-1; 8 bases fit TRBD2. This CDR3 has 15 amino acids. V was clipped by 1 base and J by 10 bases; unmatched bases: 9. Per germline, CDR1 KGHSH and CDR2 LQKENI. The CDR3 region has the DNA TGTGCCAGCTCACCACAGAGCGGGGGCGGGAGGGAGCAGTTCTTC. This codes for CASSPQSGGGREQFF.

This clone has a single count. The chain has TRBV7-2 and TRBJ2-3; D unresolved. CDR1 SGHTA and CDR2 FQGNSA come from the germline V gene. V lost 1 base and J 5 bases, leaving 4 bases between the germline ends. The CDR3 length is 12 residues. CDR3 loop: CASSLGIDTQYF. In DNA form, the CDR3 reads TGTGCCAGCAGCTTAGGGATAGATACGCAGTATTTT.

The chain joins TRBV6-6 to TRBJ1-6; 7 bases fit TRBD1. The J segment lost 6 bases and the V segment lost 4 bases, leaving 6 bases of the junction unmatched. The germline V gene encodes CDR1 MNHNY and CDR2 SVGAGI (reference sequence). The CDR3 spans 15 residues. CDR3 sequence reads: CASSSGGGFNSPLHF. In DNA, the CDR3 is TGTGCCAGCAGTTCAGGGGGGGGATTTAATTCACCCCTCCACTTT.

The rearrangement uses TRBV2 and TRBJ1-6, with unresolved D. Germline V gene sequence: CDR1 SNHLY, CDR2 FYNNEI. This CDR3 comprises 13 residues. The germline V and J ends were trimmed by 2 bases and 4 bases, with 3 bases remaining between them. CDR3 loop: CASSEQYNSPLHF. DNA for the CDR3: TGTGCCAGCAGTGAACAGTATAATTCACCCCTCCACTTT.

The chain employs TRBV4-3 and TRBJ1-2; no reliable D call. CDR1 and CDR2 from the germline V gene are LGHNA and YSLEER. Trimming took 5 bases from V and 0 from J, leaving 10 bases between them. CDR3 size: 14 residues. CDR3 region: CASSVGRANYGYTF. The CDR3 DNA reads TGCGCCAGCAGCGTCGGGAGGGCTAACTATGGCTACACCTTC.

The DNA of the CDR3 is TGTGCCAGCAGCTTTACGGAATATGGCTACACCTTC. The encoded protein is CASSFTEYGYTF. The V call is TRBV5-8, the J call TRBJ1-2; no firm D call. Deletions cut 2 bases from V and 5 bases from J, with 7 bases between. Germline lookup yields CDR1 SGHTS and CDR2 YDEGEE. The CDR3 spans 12 residues.

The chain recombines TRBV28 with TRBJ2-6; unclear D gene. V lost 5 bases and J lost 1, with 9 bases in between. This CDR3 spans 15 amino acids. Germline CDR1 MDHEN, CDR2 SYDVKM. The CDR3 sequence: CASSAVLSGANVLTF. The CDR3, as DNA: TGTGCCAGCAGTGCGGTTCTTTCTGGGGCCAACGTCCTGACTTTC.

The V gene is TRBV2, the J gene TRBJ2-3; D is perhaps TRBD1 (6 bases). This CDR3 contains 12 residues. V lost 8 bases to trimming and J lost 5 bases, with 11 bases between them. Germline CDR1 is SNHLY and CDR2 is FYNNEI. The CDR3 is CASGGQGDTQYF. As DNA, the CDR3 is TGTGCCAGCGGGGGCCAGGGAGATACGCAGTATTTT.

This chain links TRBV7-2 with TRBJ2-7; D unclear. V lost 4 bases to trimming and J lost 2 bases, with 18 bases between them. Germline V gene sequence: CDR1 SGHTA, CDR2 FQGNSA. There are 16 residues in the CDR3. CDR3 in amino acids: CASSYNPQISTYEQYF. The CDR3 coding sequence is TGTGCCAGCAGCTACAACCCCCAGATATCCACCTACGAGCAGTACTTC.

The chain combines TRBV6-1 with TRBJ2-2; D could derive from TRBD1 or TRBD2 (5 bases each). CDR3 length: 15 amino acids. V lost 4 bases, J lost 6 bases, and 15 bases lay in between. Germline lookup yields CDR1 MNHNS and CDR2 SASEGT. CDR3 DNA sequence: TGTGCCAGCAGTGTTGCGGACTTGGGGGCCGGGGAGCTGTTTTTT. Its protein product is CASSVADLGAGELFF.

CDR3 in DNA: TGTGCCAGCAGTGACTGGGGACAGGGGGCAACTGGCTACACCTTC. As protein: CASSDWGQGATGYTF. The rearrangement links TRBV6-5 to TRBJ1-2, with 12 positions matching TRBD1. V shed 5 bases, J shed 7 bases, and the junction held 8 bases outside the gene matches. Germline CDR1 and CDR2: MNHEY and SVGAGI. The CDR3 consists of 15 residues.

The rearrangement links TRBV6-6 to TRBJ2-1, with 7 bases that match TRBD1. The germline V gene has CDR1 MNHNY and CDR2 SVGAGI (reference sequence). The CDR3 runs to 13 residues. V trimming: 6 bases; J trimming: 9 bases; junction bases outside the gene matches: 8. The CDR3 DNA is TGTGCCAGCAGGAACCTCCGACAGGGTGAGCAGTTCTTC. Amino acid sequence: CASRNLRQGEQFF.

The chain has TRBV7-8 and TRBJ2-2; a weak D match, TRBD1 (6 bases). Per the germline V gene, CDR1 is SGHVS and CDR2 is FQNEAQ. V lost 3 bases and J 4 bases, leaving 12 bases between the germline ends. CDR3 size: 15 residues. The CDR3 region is CASSFLQGATGELFF. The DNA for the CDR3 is TGTGCCAGCAGCTTCCTACAGGGCGCCACCGGGGAGCTGTTTTTT.

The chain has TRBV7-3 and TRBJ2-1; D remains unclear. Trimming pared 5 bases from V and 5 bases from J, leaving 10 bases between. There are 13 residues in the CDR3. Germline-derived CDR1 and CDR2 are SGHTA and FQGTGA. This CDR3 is CASSPTRNNEQFF. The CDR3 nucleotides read TGTGCCAGCAGCCCTACCAGGAACAATGAGCAGTTCTTC.

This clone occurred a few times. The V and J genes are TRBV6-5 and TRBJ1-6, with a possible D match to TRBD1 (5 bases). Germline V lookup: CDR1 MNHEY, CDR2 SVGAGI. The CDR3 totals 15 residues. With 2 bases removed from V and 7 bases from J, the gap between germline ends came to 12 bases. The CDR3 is CASSYQGRTNSPLHF. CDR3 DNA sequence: TGTGCCAGCAGTTACCAGGGACGGACGAATTCACCCCTCCACTTT.

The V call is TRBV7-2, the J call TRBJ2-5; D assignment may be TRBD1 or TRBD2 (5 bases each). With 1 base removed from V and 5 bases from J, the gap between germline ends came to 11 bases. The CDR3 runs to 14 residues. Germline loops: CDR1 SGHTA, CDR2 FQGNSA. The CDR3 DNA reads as TGTGCCAGCAGCTTAGGAGGGGCGCGGGAGACCCAGTACTTC. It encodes CASSLGGARETQYF.

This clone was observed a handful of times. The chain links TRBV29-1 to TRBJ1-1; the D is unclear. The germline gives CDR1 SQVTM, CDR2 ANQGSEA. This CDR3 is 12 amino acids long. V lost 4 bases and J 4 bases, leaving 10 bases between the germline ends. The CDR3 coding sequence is TGCAGCGTTGGATTCTGGGGCACTGAAGCTTTCTTT. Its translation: CSVGFWGTEAFF.